Following are 18 T cell receptor beta chains from one sample sequenced in a study of shared clonotypes between healthy human individuals. Assay: immunoSEQ multiplex PCR; the TCRdb copy retains only in-frame clones and omits some. There are about 460,000 clones in the sample; roughly four fifths occur only once, and approximately 12% lies in the top ten. The sequenced sample was PBMCs. The source of these receptors is a woman aged 40 to 49 in good health. Some clones in this sample may be carry-over from other donors' samples.

The V and J genes are TRBV2 and TRBJ2-1; 13 bases fit TRBD2. CDR3 length equals 14 residues. V gave up 8 bases and J gave up 6 bases; unmatched junction bases: 4. Germline CDR1 reads SNHLY; CDR2 reads FYNNEI. This chain's CDR3 is CASYGTSGTNEQFF. As DNA, the CDR3 is TGTGCCAGCTATGGGACTAGCGGGACCAATGAGCAGTTCTTC.

The rearrangement links TRBV28 to TRBJ2-7, with TRBD2 matching over 14 bases. The germline V gene has CDR1 MDHEN and CDR2 SYDVKM. CDR3 length equals 18 residues. The trim removed 3 bases at V and 4 bases at J, leaving 11 bases unmatched. The CDR3 bases are TGTGCCAGCAGTTTTGTGGCGACTAGCGGGAGGGCCAGGTACGAGCAGTACTTC. Its translation: CASSFVATSGRARYEQYF.

The CDR3 sequence: CASSSPPGNTDTQYF. The DNA for the CDR3 is TGTGCCAGCAGCTCTCCCCCGGGGAACACAGATACGCAGTATTTT. This sequence joins TRBV7-2 and TRBJ2-3; tentatively, D is TRBD2 (5 bases). The CDR3 has 15 residues. The germline CDR1 and CDR2 sequences are SGHTA and FQGNSA. V was shortened by 4 bases and J by 2 bases, with 13 bases between the two germline ends. Together with reference TRBV7-2 and TRBJ2-3, the CDR3 gives the full variable domain: GAGVSQSPSNKVTEKGKDVELRCDPISGHTALYWYRQSLGQGLEFLIYFQGNSAPDKSGLPSDRFSAERTGGSVSTLTIQRTQQEDSAVYLCASSSPPGNTDTQYFGPGTRLTVL.

Ten or more counts support this clone. Other DNA sequences in the sample encode the same CDR3. The chain combines TRBV4-2 with TRBJ2-1; D is perhaps TRBD1 or TRBD2 (5 bases each). The CDR3 is 13 residues long. Deletions cut 5 bases from V and 12 bases from J, with 17 bases between. Germline V lookup: CDR1 LGHNA, CDR2 YNFKEQ. The CDR3: CASSGDGARPQFF. CDR3 sequence (DNA): TGTGCCAGCAGCGGGGACGGGGCACGGCCGCAGTTCTTC.

This clone has only one observation. CDR3 sequence reads: CASSFSPPGQGLATNEKLFF. Written as DNA, the CDR3 is TGTGCCAGCAGTTTCTCCCCCCCGGGACAGGGACTTGCAACTAATGAAAAACTGTTTTTT. The rearrangement joins TRBV27 to TRBJ1-4, with 9 bases matching TRBD1. Trimming at V came to 3 bases and at J to 0 bases, leaving 14 bases not matched to a gene. CDR3 length equals 20 residues. CDR1 is MNHEY, CDR2 SMNVEV, per germline (reference sequence).

This chain uses TRBV20-1 with TRBJ1-1; D is possibly TRBD1 (6 bases). V was trimmed by 4 bases and J by 7 bases, leaving 10 bases between them. CDR1 is DFQATT and CDR2 is SNEGSKA in the germline V gene (reference sequence). The CDR3 runs to 11 residues. The CDR3 is CSAISDSEAFF. Written as DNA, the CDR3 is TGCAGTGCTATTTCGGACAGTGAAGCTTTCTTT.

On this clone: At the DNA level, this CDR3 is encoded by other sequences in the same sample as well. This CDR3 is CASSFPGPYEQYF. For the CDR3, the DNA is TGTGCCAGCAGTTTCCCAGGGCCCTACGAGCAGTACTTC. The rearrangement links TRBV28 to TRBJ2-7, with D tentatively TRBD1 (5 bases). Trimming took off 3 bases at V and 2 bases at J, with 8 bases between the two ends. Germline lookup yields CDR1 MDHEN and CDR2 SYDVKM. The CDR3 loop spans 13 amino acids.

The V gene is TRBV5-4, the J gene TRBJ1-3, with D tentatively TRBD1 (5 bases). CDR1 and CDR2 from the germline V gene are SGHNT and YYREEE (reference sequence). CDR3 length equals 13 residues. V lost 4 bases, J lost 4 bases, and 9 bases lay in between. CDR3 DNA sequence: TGTGCCAGCAGCCGGGACCAGGGAAACACCATATATTTT. It specifies CASSRDQGNTIYF.

This clone has more than one count but fewer than ten. The chain joins TRBV10-3 to TRBJ1-2; 7 bases are shared with TRBD1. This CDR3 contains 18 residues. J lost 0 bases, V lost 3 bases, and 13 bases had no gene match. Germline CDR1 ENHRY, CDR2 SYGVKD. The DNA of the CDR3 is TGTGCCATCAGTGATGATCGACAGGGAGATATCACTAACTATGGCTACACCTTC. Its translation is CAISDDRQGDITNYGYTF.

In its sample, this clone was seen a few times. The chain recombines TRBV7-9 with TRBJ2-4, with D unresolved. The CDR3 extends over 14 amino acids. The germline V gene encodes CDR1 SEHNR and CDR2 FQNEAQ (reference sequence). V was pared by 6 bases and J by 6 bases, with 15 bases between. The CDR3 region is CASRAPGTGNIQYF. The CDR3 region has the DNA TGTGCCAGCAGGGCCCCGGGTACGGGAAACATTCAGTACTTC. Full variable domain (rest looked up from reference TRBV7-9 and TRBJ2-4): DTGVSQNPRHKITKRGQNVTFRCDPISEHNRLYWYRQTLGQGPEFLTYFQNEAQLEKSRLLSDRFSAERPKGSFSTLEIQRTEQGDSAMYLCASRAPGTGNIQYFGAGTRLSVL.

To note about this clone: The sample has other DNA sequences that encode this CDR3 too. The rearrangement uses TRBV5-1 and TRBJ1-6; D is perhaps TRBD1 (6 bases). This CDR3 region has 16 residues. Germline CDR1 and CDR2: SGHRS and YFSETQ. The V and J ends lost 4 bases and 8 bases respectively, with 19 bases between them. The CDR3 spells CASSNPGQGGHSPLHF. The CDR3 DNA sequence: TGCGCCAGCAGCAATCCGGGACAAGGAGGCCATTCACCCCTCCACTTT.

Concerning this clone: This same CDR3 is encoded by further DNA sequences in the sample. The chain carries TRBV29-1 and TRBJ2-5; 10 bases are a match to TRBD1. Germline CDR1 reads SQVTM; CDR2 reads ANQGSEA. J lost 2 bases, V lost 6 bases, and 0 bases had no gene match. This CDR3 has 12 residues. The CDR3 spells CSVDRGQETQYF. DNA for the CDR3: TGCAGCGTGGACAGGGGGCAAGAGACCCAGTACTTC.

This chain connects TRBV9 to TRBJ2-1; unclear D gene. The CDR3 covers 13 residues. Trimming removed 4 bases from V and 6 bases from J, with 11 bases in between. CDR1 and CDR2 from the germline V gene are SGDLS and YYNGEE. CDR3 loop: CASSPQWSNEQFF. DNA for the CDR3: TGTGCCAGCAGCCCCCAGTGGTCCAATGAGCAGTTCTTC.

This clone was seen repeatedly, ten times or more. The same CDR3 also results from other DNA sequences found in this sample. This chain uses TRBV2 with TRBJ1-1, with D uncertain. V was trimmed by 8 bases and J by 1 base, leaving 14 bases between them. This CDR3 has 14 residues. CDR1 is SNHLY, CDR2 FYNNEI, per germline. The CDR3 sequence: CASVGPLSNTEAFF. CDR3 nucleotide sequence: TGTGCCAGCGTCGGACCTCTATCGAACACTGAAGCTTTCTTT.

The chain's CDR3 is CASSLSSSGQTLVGYTF. CDR3 sequence (DNA): TGCGCCAGCAGCCTATCCTCTTCGGGACAAACGCTAGTTGGCTACACCTTC. The chain couples TRBV4-1 to TRBJ1-2; D is possibly TRBD1 (6 bases). The V gene lost 4 bases and the J gene lost 7 bases, with 25 bases spanning the gap. The CDR3 spans 17 residues. CDR1 MGHRA and CDR2 YSYEKL come from the germline V gene.

This chain connects TRBV20-1 to TRBJ2-7; possible D gene TRBD1, 6 bases. Germline-derived CDR1 and CDR2 are DFQATT and SNEGSKA (reference sequence). Between the trimmed V and J ends, which lost 4 bases and 7 bases, there was a span of 8 bases. The CDR3 consists of 10 residues. CDR3 sequence reads: CSATGTEQYF. The CDR3 nucleotides are TGCAGTGCTACTGGGACAGAGCAGTACTTC.

V gene TRBV5-1 combines with J gene TRBJ1-1; TRBD1 might be the D (5 bases). The V gene lost 0 bases and the J gene lost 2 bases, with 14 bases spanning the gap. The CDR3 extends over 16 amino acids. Germline lookup yields CDR1 SGHRS and CDR2 YFSETQ. The CDR3 DNA sequence: TGCGCCAGCAGCTTGGTATGGCGGCAGGGAAACACTGAAGCTTTCTTT. Protein product: CASSLVWRQGNTEAFF.

A note on this clone: A read error likely explains this, since a far larger clone differs by one base. The rearrangement links TRBV25-1 to TRBJ1-2, with 7 positions matching TRBD1. This CDR3 is 14 amino acids long. The V and J ends lost 2 bases and 1 base, in that order; junction bases with no gene match: 1. The germline gives CDR1 MGHDK, CDR2 SYGVNS. The chain's CDR3 is CASSEQGDNYGYTF. The CDR3 nucleotides read TGTGCCAGCAGTGAACAGGGGGATAACTATGGCTACACCTTC.